One sample yielded the 23 T cell receptor beta chains listed below, sequenced in a study of T-cell reconstitution after alpha-beta-depleted transplantation in children. This sample's TCRbeta library carried unique molecular identifier barcodes. TCRdb re-derived calls from the PCR reads in MiXCR, one entry per CDR3 protein. Here the sample spans around 680,000 distinct CDR3 sequences, roughly 17% being singletons. Material: PBMCs from the stem cell graft donor, obtained from the stem cell graft. The receptors here all came from a human donor who donated a stem cell graft to a child with acute myeloid leukemia.

The sample holds many counts of this clonotype. V gene TRBV12-3 or TRBV12-4 combines with J gene TRBJ2-3; D gene uncertain. V was pared by 3 bases and J by 6 bases, with 7 bases between. The CDR3 is made up of 12 amino acids. Here the CDR3 reads CASSFREDTQYF. Written as DNA, the CDR3 is TGTGCCAGCAGTTTCCGTGAGGATACGCAGTATTTT.

This clonotype was counted at least ten times. The rearrangement uses TRBV20-1 and TRBJ1-2; D may be TRBD1 (6 bases). CDR1 is DFQATT, CDR2 SNEGSKA, per germline (reference sequence). The CDR3 runs 11 residues. With 7 bases removed from V and 4 bases from J, the gap between germline ends came to 10 bases. In DNA form, the CDR3 reads TGCAGTGACAGGGCTGCCTATGGCTACACCTTC. Translation gives CSDRAAYGYTF.

This chain links TRBV25-1 with TRBJ2-7; D may be TRBD1 (6 bases). The V and J ends lost 7 bases and 2 bases respectively, with 12 bases between them. In germline, CDR1 is MGHDK, CDR2 SYGVNS. The CDR3 is 13 amino acids. The CDR3 DNA sequence: TGTGCCAGCACAGCAGGGGCCGCCTACGAGCAGTACTTC. Its protein product is CASTAGAAYEQYF.

This clonotype was observed many times. The genes are TRBV20-1 and TRBJ2-7; 7 positions match TRBD1. Germline assignment: CDR1 DFQATT and CDR2 SNEGSKA (reference sequence). Unmatched junction bases numbered 8, after V lost 5 bases and J lost 4 bases. The CDR3 length is 13 residues. CDR3 in amino acids: CSADTGERYEQYF. In DNA form, the CDR3 reads TGCAGTGCTGATACAGGGGAGAGGTACGAGCAGTACTTC.

V is TRBV15 and J is TRBJ2-7; D is perhaps TRBD1 (5 bases). CDR1 LNHNV and CDR2 YYDKDF come from the germline V gene (reference sequence). The ends were cut back, 2 bases at V and 7 bases at J, with 12 bases in the middle. This CDR3 spans 13 amino acids. CDR3: CATSRLAGREQYF. CDR3 sequence (DNA): TGTGCCACCAGCAGACTGGCAGGGCGGGAGCAGTACTTC.

At least ten counts were recorded for this clonotype. The rearrangement uses TRBV20-1 and TRBJ1-2; D possibly corresponds to TRBD1 (6 bases). CDR1 is DFQATT and CDR2 is SNEGSKA in the germline V gene (reference sequence). CDR3 length: 15 amino acids. The V end lost 3 bases, the J end lost 0 bases, and 14 bases lay between the germline ends. The CDR3 region is CSASGGGGANYGYTF. CDR3 nucleotides: TGCAGTGCTAGCGGAGGGGGGGGAGCTAACTATGGCTACACCTTC.

This clonotype was observed at least ten times. The chain carries TRBV4-2 and TRBJ2-5, with D unresolved. V was clipped by 0 bases and J by 2 bases, with 4 bases between them. Germline CDR1 LGHNA, CDR2 YNFKEQ. The CDR3 covers 13 residues. The CDR3 loop reads CASSQDLQETQYF. CDR3 DNA sequence: TGTGCCAGCAGCCAAGACCTTCAAGAGACCCAGTACTTC.

This clonotype was seen repeatedly, ten times or more. The chain carries TRBV20-1 and TRBJ1-1, with D unclear. The CDR3 covers 12 residues. The germline gives CDR1 DFQATT, CDR2 SNEGSKA (reference sequence). Trimming cost V 1 base and J 3 bases, with 6 bases left between them. CDR3 sequence (DNA): TGCAGTGCTAGAGTCGGCTACACTGAAGCTTTCTTT. This translates into CSARVGYTEAFF.

V gene TRBV6-1 combines with J gene TRBJ2-7; a possible D gene is TRBD1 (6 bases). Germline CDR1 and CDR2: MNHNS and SASEGT. The length of the CDR3 is 14 residues. V was trimmed by 6 bases and J by 2 bases, leaving 14 bases between them. The CDR3 nucleotides read TGTGCCAGCAGCCGACCGGGACAAACCTACGAGCAGTACGTC. It codes for CASSRPGQTYEQYV.

The rearrangement joins TRBV24-1 to TRBJ2-2; possibly TRBD1 for D (5 bases). V lost 3 bases, J lost 1 base, and 8 bases lay in between. CDR3 length: 15 residues. Germline CDR1 and CDR2: KGHDR and SFDVKD. CDR3 region: CATSDRQMNTGELFF. The CDR3, as DNA: TGTGCCACCAGTGATCGACAGATGAACACCGGGGAGCTGTTTTTT.

The rearrangement links TRBV5-1 to TRBJ2-2; no clear D. Germline loops: CDR1 SGHRS, CDR2 YFSETQ. Trimming left V 1 base short and J 2 bases short, with 15 bases between. CDR3 length: 17 residues. The CDR3 DNA reads TGCGCCAGCAGCTTGCCCCGGAATAGCCCTAACACCGGGGAGCTGTTTTTT. This translates into CASSLPRNSPNTGELFF.

Many counts were recorded for this clonotype. The chain joins TRBV20-1 to TRBJ2-7, with a weak D call TRBD1 (6 bases). V lost 1 base, J lost 6 bases, and 16 bases lay in between. Germline CDR1 DFQATT, CDR2 SNEGSKA (reference sequence). The CDR3 spans 14 residues. The CDR3 DNA follows: TGCAGTGCTAGAGTTCCGCAGGGGAGTACCGAGCAGTACTTC. The encoded protein is CSARVPQGSTEQYF.

This chain joins TRBV13 and TRBJ2-1, with TRBD1 matching 10 bases. Losses at the gene ends were 4 bases for V and 6 bases for J; bases not matched to a gene: 12. This CDR3 is 17 amino acids long. Germline assignment: CDR1 PRHDT and CDR2 FYEKMQ (reference sequence). CDR3 DNA: TGTGCCAGCAGCTCACTCACCGGGACAGGGGAGCGCAATGAGCAGTTCTTC. Residues: CASSSLTGTGERNEQFF.

Ten or more counts support this clonotype. The chain has TRBV29-1 and TRBJ2-6; 10 bases are shared with TRBD1. The CDR3 is 15 amino acids. The germline V gene has CDR1 SQVTM and CDR2 ANQGSEA. V was clipped by 6 bases and J by 3 bases; unmatched bases: 5. The CDR3 here is CSVATGGLGANVLTF. The CDR3 region has the DNA TGCAGCGTCGCGACAGGGGGCCTTGGGGCCAACGTCCTGACTTTC.

The chain has TRBV10-3 and TRBJ2-3; no clear D. This CDR3 region has 14 residues. Germline V gene data show CDR1 as ENHRY and CDR2 as SYGVKD. The germline V and J ends were trimmed by 6 bases and 1 base, with 11 bases remaining between them. This CDR3 reads CAISPSRGTDTQYF. CDR3 bases: TGTGCCATCAGCCCCTCTAGGGGCACAGATACGCAGTATTTT.

With regard to this clonotype: Being one base from a much bigger clone, this may be a read error. As DNA, the CDR3 is TGCAGTGCTAGAGAGCAACCAGGGTTCTACGAGCATTACTTC. Translated, it gives CSAREQPGFYEHYF. The chain joins TRBV20-1 to TRBJ2-7; possibly TRBD1 for D (5 bases). CDR3 length: 14 amino acids. CDR1 is DFQATT and CDR2 is SNEGSKA in the germline V gene (reference sequence).

Many counts were recorded for this clonotype. The chain joins TRBV20-1 to TRBJ2-2; possibly TRBD1 or TRBD2 for D (5 bases each). V gave up 6 bases and J gave up 7 bases, with 15 bases separating them. CDR3 length equals 13 residues. In germline, CDR1 is DFQATT, CDR2 SNEGSKA (reference sequence). The CDR3 DNA reads TGCAGTGCGGTACAAGGGGCGGGCGGGGAGCTGTTTTTT. Translation: CSAVQGAGGELFF.

This clonotype was picked up many times. The chain uses TRBV20-1 and TRBJ2-3, with D perhaps assigned TRBD1 or TRBD2 (5 bases each). The CDR3 extends over 16 amino acids. The V end lost 6 bases, the J end lost 0 bases, and 19 bases lay between the germline ends. Germline V gene data show CDR1 as DFQATT and CDR2 as SNEGSKA (reference sequence). The DNA for the CDR3 is TGCAGTGCGGGAAAGGGGACCTCAACTAGCACAGATACGCAGTATTTT. Its translation: CSAGKGTSTSTDTQYF.

This clonotype was detected ten times or more. The V gene is TRBV7-2, the J gene TRBJ2-5, with 10 bases fitting TRBD1. The CDR3 contains 14 residues. CDR1 SGHTA and CDR2 FQGNSA come from the germline V gene. V shed 5 bases and J 5 bases; nucleotides not matched to a gene: 5. The CDR3 DNA is TGTGCCAGCAGCGTAGGGGGACAGGGGGAGACCCAGTACTTC. Encoded protein: CASSVGGQGETQYF. The full variable domain, with the rest looked up from reference TRBV7-2 and TRBJ2-5, is GAGVSQSPSNKVTEKGKDVELRCDPISGHTALYWYRQSLGQGLEFLIYFQGNSAPDKSGLPSDRFSAERTGGSVSTLTIQRTQQEDSAVYLCASSVGGQGETQYFGPGTRLLVL.

This clonotype was found many times. The chain uses TRBV27 and TRBJ1-5; tentative D call: TRBD1 (5 bases). Trimming left V 6 bases short and J 4 bases short, with 13 bases between. This CDR3 has 14 residues. Germline V gene data show CDR1 as MNHEY and CDR2 as SMNVEV (reference sequence). In nucleotides, the CDR3 is TGTGCCAGCAGCCCCAGGGCAAGGAATCAGCCCCAGCATTTT. This gives the protein CASSPRARNQPQHF.

J is TRBJ2-5 and V is TRBV7-2; D gene uncertain. Per the germline V gene, CDR1 is SGHTA and CDR2 is FQGNSA. V lost 5 bases and J lost 3, with 10 bases in between. The CDR3 covers 13 residues. CDR3 bases: TGTGCCAGCAGCGTACAAAGGGAAGAGACCCAGTACTTC. Its protein product is CASSVQREETQYF.

The chain joins TRBV24-1 to TRBJ2-2; no clear D. The CDR3 sequence is 15 residues long. Germline V gene sequence: CDR1 KGHDR, CDR2 SFDVKD. Deletions cut 1 base from V and 2 bases from J, with 7 bases between. The CDR3 DNA reads TGTGCCACCAGTGATTTCTCCCTTAACACCGGGGAGCTGTTTTTT. It translates to CATSDFSLNTGELFF.

This clonotype was counted only a few times. This CDR3 is CASSLGGTGAQHF. The CDR3 DNA is TGTGCCAGCAGTTTGGGAGGGACGGGAGCCCAGCATTTT. The J gene is TRBJ1-5, the V gene TRBV12-3 or TRBV12-4; maybe TRBD1 (5 bases). V was cut by 3 bases and J by 11 bases, with 14 bases left in between. CDR3 length equals 13 residues.